This TCR beta chain was identified in a study of CD8 T cells in ankylosing spondylitis. Regarding the study as a whole: Significantly higher representation of disease-linked clones was reported for matched ankylosing spondylitis synovial fluid. Blood from ankylosing spondylitis patients appeared to carry a characteristic roughly 8-variant TCR beta motif.

TCRdb analysed the 5' RACE reads with MiXCR anew, one entry per CDR3 protein. Of roughly 200,000 distinct CDR3 sequences listed, roughly 13% were seen once; the top ten hold about 15%. Remarks on this clonotype: The antigen remains unidentified. Given a much more abundant clone one base away, this may be a read error.

The V end was cut by 7 bases, the J end by 5 bases, with 26 bases between. CDR1 ENHRY and CDR2 SYGVKD come from the germline V gene. The CDR3 has 18 amino acids. The specimen was blood, either unsorted or a sorted T cell fraction (not recorded which). The sequence was obtained from a male donor with ankylosing spondylitis or in good health (not recorded which). This chain links TRBV10-3 with TRBJ2-2, with D possibly TRBD2 on 6 matching bases. The chain's CDR3 is CAINTDSAGPLGTGELFF. DNA of the CDR3: TGTGCCATCAATACGGATTCCGCGGGGCCCCTCGGGACCGGGGAGCTGTTTTTT.